This T cell receptor (beta chain) stems from a study of cytomegalovirus exposure and HLA in healthy donors. Turning to the study itself: An earlier analysis found 110 million or so unique TCR beta sequences from approximately 170 million T cells.

Overall study results and limits: Confirmation in vitro established that three CMV-associated chains were specific for CMV antigens. Reportedly, cytomegalovirus status was diagnosed with high sensitivity and specificity. A highly shared variant cluster was judged a likely technical artifact.

Turning to this clone: Its antigen is unidentified.

Trimming took 5 bases from V and 4 from J, leaving 16 bases between them. The CDR3 is made up of 14 amino acids. The germline V gene encodes CDR1 SQVTM and CDR2 ANQGSEA. The PCR used 60 Vbeta and 13 Jbeta primers. TCRdb's copy holds only in-frame clones and misses some; the assay was immunoSEQ multiplex PCR. The repertoire table contains nearly 200,000 clones. The rearrangement uses TRBV29-1 and TRBJ2-3; D is unresolved. The sequence derives from a boy aged 10-17 years in good health and CMV-seronegative. Specimen: PBMCs. Here the CDR3 DNA reads TGCAGCGTTTTGGGCGCGTTTCGCGCAGATACGCAGTATTTT. Its translation: CSVLGAFRADTQYF.